This T cell receptor (beta chain) was retrieved from a study of regulatory T cells in long-lasting Graves disease. General observations from the study: Persistent disease favored TRBV28, TRBJ1-2 and TRBJ2-5. Whereas new patients shared 966 public clonotypes, persistent patients shared more, at a few thousand.

The CDR3 runs to 19 residues. Germline trimming cut 0 bases from V and 0 bases from J; bases unmatched to any gene: 7. CDR1 and CDR2 (germline): DFQATT, SNEGSKA (reference sequence). Arm-PCR of CDR3 regions and iRepertoire HTBI primers were the basis on which TCR beta libraries were built. One entry per CDR3 protein results from TCRdb running MiXCR on the multiplex PCR reads. The sample yields 400,000 to 450,000 distinct CDR3 sequences, roughly 15% seen once. This sample's time point: newly diagnosed GD, antithyroid drugs for less than 3 months. The TCR library was made from RNA extracted from PBMCs. About this clonotype: No antigen is known for it.

This sample also appeared in a second study, on T cells in Graves' hyperthyroidism and ophthalmopathy. That work adds: Blood also held most thyroid clonotypes expanded beyond 0.001.

The receptor's source is a woman aged 25 to 39 with Graves disease. The material was peripheral blood mononuclear cells (PBMCs), obtained at new diagnosis, from a patient treated with antithyroid drugs. The rearrangement uses TRBV20-1 and TRBJ2-2; 13 positions agree with TRBD2. The CDR3 DNA reads as TGCAGTGCTAGAGATCTTTCTGGGACTAGCGGGGCGAACACCGGGGAGCTGTTTTTT. Translated: CSARDLSGTSGANTGELFF.